A selection of T cell receptor beta chains follows, all from one sample in a study of CD8+ T cells in alopecia areata. Clones were read by immunoSEQ multiplex PCR, and TCRdb kept only the in-frame ones, dropping some. Among more than 100,000 clones listed, around 50% were seen once. The specimen comprised CD4+ T cells sorted from blood, sampled at week 0. These receptors originate from a human donor with alopecia areata. CDR3s include the opening cysteine and the closing phenylalanine or tryptophan. The D gene is left open where the match is weak. Rows give clone size only sometimes, using once, few, many, or a class for an expanded clone.

abundance: -
len: 16
j_gene: TRBJ2-1
d_gene: TRBD2
v_gene: TRBV11-2
CDR3aa: CASGPLAGPAYNEQFF
CDR3nt: TGTGCCAGCGGGCCTTTAGCGGGACCTGCCTACAATGAGCAGTTCTTC

abundance: -
len: 11
j_gene: TRBJ2-3
d_gene: -
v_gene: TRBV29-1
CDR3aa: CSGTSTDTQYF
CDR3nt: TGCAGCGGAACTAGCACAGATACGCAGTATTTT

abundance: -
len: 11
j_gene: TRBJ2-7
d_gene: -
v_gene: TRBV6-5
CDR3aa: CASGNLYEQYF
CDR3nt: TGTGCCAGCGGGAACCTCTACGAGCAGTACTTC

abundance: medium-sized
len: 13
j_gene: TRBJ2-7
d_gene: -
v_gene: TRBV28
CDR3aa: CASRSPLSGEQYF
CDR3nt: TGTGCCAGCAGATCCCCGCTATCGGGCGAGCAGTACTTC

abundance: -
len: 12
j_gene: TRBJ2-7
d_gene: -
v_gene: TRBV7-9
CDR3aa: CASSFSEGEQYF
CDR3nt: TGTGCCAGCAGCTTTTCAGAGGGCGAGCAGTACTTC

abundance: -
len: 13
j_gene: TRBJ1-4
d_gene: -
v_gene: TRBV30
CDR3aa: CAWSGGSNEKLFF
CDR3nt: TGTGCCTGGAGTGGAGGGAGCAATGAAAAACTGTTTTTT

abundance: -
len: 13
j_gene: TRBJ1-1
d_gene: -
v_gene: TRBV28
CDR3aa: CAGSGAGRTEAFF
CDR3nt: TGTGCCGGATCTGGGGCAGGTCGGACTGAAGCTTTCTTT

abundance: -
len: 14
j_gene: TRBJ1-3
d_gene: TRBD1
v_gene: TRBV7-6
CDR3aa: CASSDRGLGNTIYF
CDR3nt: TGTGCCAGCAGCGACAGGGGGCTAGGAAACACCATATATTTT

abundance: few
len: 12
j_gene: TRBJ2-7
d_gene: -
v_gene: TRBV7-2
CDR3aa: CASSRDGYEQYF
CDR3nt: TGTGCCAGCAGCCGGGACGGCTACGAGCAGTACTTC

abundance: few
len: 14
j_gene: TRBJ2-5
d_gene: -
v_gene: TRBV7-2
CDR3aa: CASSQAGGRETQYF
CDR3nt: TGTGCCAGCAGCCAAGCGGGCGGTCGAGAGACCCAGTACTTC

abundance: -
len: 16
j_gene: TRBJ2-7
d_gene: TRBD2
v_gene: TRBV7-2
CDR3aa: CASTPEVLAGGREQYF
CDR3nt: TGTGCCAGCACCCCCGAGGTACTAGCGGGAGGTAGAGAGCAGTACTTC

abundance: -
len: 14
j_gene: TRBJ1-4
d_gene: -
v_gene: TRBV19
CDR3aa: CASSIGQVGEKLFF
CDR3nt: TGTGCCAGTAGTATCGGGCAGGTTGGCGAAAAACTGTTTTTT

abundance: -
len: 15
j_gene: TRBJ2-1
d_gene: -
v_gene: TRBV29-1
CDR3aa: CSPLSGRDSNDEQFF
CDR3nt: TGCAGCCCCCTCTCCGGTAGGGATTCAAATGATGAGCAGTTCTTC

abundance: -
len: 17
j_gene: TRBJ2-1
d_gene: TRBD2
v_gene: TRBV2
CDR3aa: CASSGGVGTSGGNEQFF
CDR3nt: TGTGCCAGCAGTGGAGGCGTCGGGACTAGCGGAGGGAATGAGCAGTTCTTC

abundance: few
len: 14
j_gene: TRBJ1-1
d_gene: TRBD1
v_gene: TRBV19
CDR3aa: CASSIRDRGREAFF
CDR3nt: TGTGCCAGTAGTATCCGGGACAGGGGCCGTGAAGCTTTCTTT

abundance: once
len: 15
j_gene: TRBJ2-7
d_gene: TRBD1
v_gene: TRBV9
CDR3aa: CASSVGTGGMDEQYF
CDR3nt: TGTGCCAGCAGCGTTGGGACAGGGGGTATGGACGAGCAGTACTTC

abundance: -
len: 16
j_gene: TRBJ2-6
d_gene: TRBD1
v_gene: TRBV5-1
CDR3aa: CASSLGQGDGANVLTF
CDR3nt: TGCGCCAGCAGCTTGGGCCAGGGGGACGGGGCCAACGTCCTGACTTTC

abundance: -
len: 14
j_gene: TRBJ2-3
d_gene: -
v_gene: TRBV7-3
CDR3aa: CASSLTESGDTQYF
CDR3nt: TGTGCCAGCAGCTTAACGGAAAGCGGAGATACGCAGTATTTT

abundance: -
len: 13
j_gene: TRBJ2-1
d_gene: -
v_gene: TRBV27
CDR3aa: CASSLSPSHEQFF
CDR3nt: TGTGCCAGCAGTTTATCACCGTCCCATGAGCAGTTCTTC

abundance: -
len: 14
j_gene: TRBJ2-7
d_gene: TRBD1
v_gene: TRBV19
CDR3aa: CASSTYRGSYEQYF
CDR3nt: TGTGCCAGTAGTACGTACAGGGGAAGCTACGAGCAGTACTTC

abundance: few
len: 14
j_gene: TRBJ2-7
d_gene: TRBD1
v_gene: TRBV5-5
CDR3aa: CASTSSGTGGEQYF
CDR3nt: TGTGCCAGCACCTCCTCCGGGACAGGGGGCGAGCAGTACTTC

abundance: -
len: 16
j_gene: TRBJ2-5
d_gene: -
v_gene: TRBV4-2
CDR3aa: CASSQDVYQESETQYF
CDR3nt: TGTGCCAGCAGCCAAGATGTTTATCAGGAGTCAGAGACCCAGTACTTC

abundance: -
len: 14
j_gene: TRBJ2-4
d_gene: -
v_gene: TRBV11-2
CDR3aa: CASSPTTGRNIQYF
CDR3nt: TGTGCCAGCAGCCCCACTACAGGGAGGAACATTCAGTACTTC

abundance: -
len: 17
j_gene: TRBJ1-2
d_gene: TRBD1
v_gene: TRBV4-1
CDR3aa: CASSQTIPGQGAAGYTF
CDR3nt: TGCGCCAGCAGCCAAACAATTCCGGGACAGGGTGCGGCGGGCTACACCTTC

abundance: -
len: 15
j_gene: TRBJ2-5
d_gene: TRBD1
v_gene: TRBV5-1
CDR3aa: CASSGGQGMVETQYF
CDR3nt: TGCGCCAGCAGCGGGGGACAGGGGATGGTAGAGACCCAGTACTTC

abundance: once
len: 16
j_gene: TRBJ2-3
d_gene: TRBD2
v_gene: TRBV9
CDR3aa: CASSVGQRGSLDTQYF
CDR3nt: TGTGCCAGCAGCGTAGGCCAGCGGGGCTCGTTAGATACGCAGTATTTT

abundance: -
len: 14
j_gene: TRBJ1-2
d_gene: -
v_gene: TRBV19
CDR3aa: CASRWGERTYGYTF
CDR3nt: TGTGCCAGTAGGTGGGGCGAGCGAACGTATGGCTACACCTTC